The 10 T cell receptor beta chains listed next were all sequenced from one sample in a study of blood T cell repertoires in COVID-19. Sequenced by immunoSEQ multiplex PCR; TCRdb stores in-frame clones only, minus some. The sample records hundreds of thousands of clones, 80% to 90% being singletons. Sequencing used peripheral blood. The receptors were gathered from a woman aged 60-70 years with COVID-19, enrolled during active disease.

This clone was seen a single time. The J gene is TRBJ2-7, the V gene TRBV7-9, with 9 bases identical to TRBD1. CDR3 size: 14 residues. Germline CDR1 is SEHNR and CDR2 is FQNEAQ (reference sequence). J lost 5 bases, V lost 4 bases, and 6 bases had no gene match. The CDR3 DNA follows: TGTGCCAGCAGCTCCTCGGGACAGGGTGACGAGCAGTACTTC. This translates into CASSSSGQGDEQYF.

This chain uses TRBV4-1 with TRBJ2-1; 7 bases are shared with TRBD1. The J segment lost 4 bases and the V segment lost 0 bases, leaving 3 bases of the junction unmatched. The CDR3 has 15 amino acids. The germline gives CDR1 MGHRA, CDR2 YSYEKL. The CDR3 nucleotides read TGCGCCAGCAGCCAAGACGGGACAGTATACAATGAGCAGTTCTTC. Its protein is CASSQDGTVYNEQFF.

This sequence joins TRBV18 and TRBJ1-1; tentative D call: TRBD1 (6 bases). V shed 4 bases and J shed 5 bases, with 17 bases lying between them. There are 15 residues in the CDR3. CDR1 is KGHSH, CDR2 LQKENI, per germline. The CDR3 protein is CASSLTRGFDTEAFF. For the CDR3, the DNA is TGTGCCAGCTCACTCACCAGGGGTTTTGATACTGAAGCTTTCTTT.

The gene calls are TRBV7-2 and TRBJ1-1; TRBD1 matches at 7 bases. CDR1 is SGHTA, CDR2 FQGNSA, per germline. Trimming cost V 2 bases and J 1 base; bases outside gene matches: 13. There are 18 residues in the CDR3. CDR3: CASSLRRVTGAKNTEAFF. For the CDR3, the DNA is TGTGCCAGCAGCTTACGTCGGGTCACAGGGGCGAAGAACACTGAAGCTTTCTTT.

This clone was seen once. The chain uses TRBV5-1 and TRBJ1-6; 8 bases are a match to TRBD1. This CDR3 is built from 15 residues. V lost 1 base and J lost 10; bases outside the gene matches: 7. Germline V gene sequence: CDR1 SGHRS, CDR2 YFSETQ. Written as DNA, the CDR3 is TGCGCCAGCAGCTTGACAGGACAGGGAAGGTCACCCCTCCACTTT. This sequence encodes CASSLTGQGRSPLHF.

This clone showed up many times. The gene calls are TRBV5-4 and TRBJ1-1; 10 bases align to TRBD1. Germline V gives CDR1 SGHNT, CDR2 YYREEE (reference sequence). CDR3 length: 16 amino acids. The V segment lost 7 bases and the J segment 5 bases; nucleotides outside the gene matches: 14. Written as DNA, the CDR3 is TGTGCCAGCGGCCTACTTACCGGGACAGGGGTAACTGAAGCTTTCTTT. Translation: CASGLLTGTGVTEAFF.

In this sample, this clone turned up once. The chain joins TRBV5-1 to TRBJ1-2; maybe TRBD1 (6 bases). The CDR3 loop spans 13 amino acids. With 1 base removed from V and 8 bases from J, the gap between germline ends came to 12 bases. Germline CDR1 is SGHRS and CDR2 is YFSETQ. CDR3 protein: CASSLTGREGYTF. CDR3 nucleotide sequence: TGCGCCAGCAGCTTGACAGGGCGAGAGGGCTACACCTTC.

The chain is built from TRBV3-1 (or the pseudogene TRBV3-2) and TRBJ2-1; 7 positions agree with TRBD2. V lost 5 bases and J lost 6; bases outside the gene matches: 25. The germline gives CDR1 LGHDT, CDR2 YNNKEL (reference sequence). This CDR3 is built from 20 residues. The CDR3 is CASSFSSSFASGKNPNEQFF. In DNA form, the CDR3 reads TGTGCCAGCAGCTTCTCCTCGAGTTTCGCTAGCGGCAAAAACCCCAATGAGCAGTTCTTC.

The rearrangement joins TRBV27 to TRBJ1-6; D ambiguous. Trimming took off 2 bases at V and 0 bases at J, with 8 bases between the two ends. CDR1 is MNHEY, CDR2 SMNVEV, per germline (reference sequence). This CDR3 spans 16 amino acids. The CDR3 sequence: CASSLSLFSYNSPLHF. The CDR3 bases are TGTGCCAGCAGTTTAAGCCTCTTCTCCTATAATTCACCCCTCCACTTT.

Comment on this clone: Other DNA sequences from this sample encode an identical CDR3 as well. The chain recombines TRBV5-1 with TRBJ1-3; 8 positions match TRBD1. V was clipped by 2 bases and J by 2 bases; unmatched bases: 6. CDR1 and CDR2 from the germline V gene are SGHRS and YFSETQ. The CDR3 length is 16 residues. The CDR3 DNA reads as TGCGCCAGCAGCTTACAAGGACAGGGAACTGGAAACACCATATATTTT. Protein: CASSLQGQGTGNTIYF.